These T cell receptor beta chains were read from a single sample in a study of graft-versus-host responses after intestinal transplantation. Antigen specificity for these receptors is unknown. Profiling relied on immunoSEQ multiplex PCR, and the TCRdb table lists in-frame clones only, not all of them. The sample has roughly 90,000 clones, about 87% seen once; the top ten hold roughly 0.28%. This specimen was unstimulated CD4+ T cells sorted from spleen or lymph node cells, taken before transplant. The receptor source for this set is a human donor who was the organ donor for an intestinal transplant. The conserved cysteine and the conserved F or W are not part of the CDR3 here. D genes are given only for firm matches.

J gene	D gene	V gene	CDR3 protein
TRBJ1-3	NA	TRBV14	ASSEALSGNTIY
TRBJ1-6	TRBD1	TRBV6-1	ASSEQSGGVDSPLH
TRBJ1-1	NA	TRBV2	ASRATENTEAF
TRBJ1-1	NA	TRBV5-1	ASSSGGVGTEAF
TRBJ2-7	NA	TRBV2	ASVWGQLGYEQY
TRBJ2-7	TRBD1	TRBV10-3	AISPGQGPEQY
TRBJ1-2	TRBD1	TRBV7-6	ASSLGAGDRGGYGYT
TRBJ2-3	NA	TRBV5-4	ASSSYSGPDTQY
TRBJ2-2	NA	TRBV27	ASSSTRPGELF
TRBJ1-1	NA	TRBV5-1	ASSLAAGLPEAF